This T cell receptor (beta chain) derives from a study of blood T cell repertoires in COVID-19 (TCRdb year 2020). Regarding the research as a whole: Samples covering the acute and convalescent phases of COVID-19 were provided by collaborators in the United States, Italy and Spain. The samples were drawn from two sources: the first 160 participants of the ongoing ImmuneRACE study, and 1,000 to 1,500 subjects contributed by 6 global collaborators. A freely available public database, intended as a resource for researchers studying the immune response to SARS-CoV-2, is where the repertoires were released. Deeply sampled blood TCRbeta repertoires from subjects exposed to, actively infected with, or recovered from COVID-19 were included in the dataset. A de-identified subject ID, COVID-19 status, age in years and sex were almost always included in the sample metadata. Where HLA class I and class II types were available, the types were taken from metadata supplied by the sample provider, not from assay-based typing. The prospective study material was composed of cDNA or gDNA derived from T cells, B-cell-depleted T cells, or PBMCs.

TCRbeta CDR3 regions were amplified from genomic DNA using the immunoSEQ Assay, a bias-controlled multiplex PCR. Under the source paper's analysis protocol: Within the assay, amplification of reference gene primers was used to estimate how many nucleated cells each sample contained. Sequence reads were collapsed and filtered to measure the absolute abundance of every unique TCRbeta CDR3 rearrangement. Productive Simpson clonality was computed per sample as the square root of Simpson's diversity index over productive rearrangements. The table was pulled from immuneACCESS by TCRdb, which kept in-frame rearrangements only. Such tables lose some clones; where checked, under half of the loss comes from unresolved V genes, and the rest has no known cause. V, J and clone size are those of that table, while D and trimming were read from the DNA. For this sample the table gives about 170,000 clones, of which approximately 95% were detected only once. The top ten constitute about 5% of the sample.

What the authors observed across the whole study: The amount of clinical and demographic metadata varied by source and participant and was provided uncurated.

In this sample, this clone turned up a few times. This receptor's antigen is unknown. No base quality values were provided; no much bigger clone lies one nucleotide off. From the cysteine through the phenylalanine, the CDR3 covers 15 amino acids. Left in the record is the CDR3 DNA by itself, 45 bases read in frame from the first base. Per the germline V gene, MDHEN is the CDR1 and SYDVKM is the CDR2. The junction carries 19 bases between V and J, which are trimmed by 6 bases and 5 bases respectively. Whole blood was collected in K2EDTA tubes by collaborating institutions according to the institutions' own protocols. For TCRbeta analysis, collaborator samples were shipped as frozen whole blood, as isolated PBMCs, or as DNA extracted from either sample type.

This clonotype originated in a woman aged 50 to 60 with acute or convalescent COVID-19. The specimen was peripheral blood. The V gene is TRBV28 and the J gene is TRBJ1-2; the D gene is possibly TRBD1, with 6 bases matching. The CDR3 here reads CASSTPRRDTYGYTF. Read as DNA, the sequence is TGTGCCAGCAGCACCCCGAGACGGGACACGTATGGCTACACCTTC.